The 19 T cell receptor beta chains below come from one sample, sequenced in a study of blood T cells in healthy people across ages. It was with a sample-barcoded 5' primer and a J-beta primer mix that a second PCR of about 6 to 12 cycles was run. TCRdb processed the 5' RACE reads anew with MiXCR; each CDR3 protein has one entry. The sample contains around 1,900,000 distinct CDR3 sequences, about two fifths of which appear only once. Sequencing used blood. These receptors were taken from a human donor in good health.

The sample holds a few counts of this clonotype. One end of the junction does not line up with germline, which may come from a read error. The chain carries TRBV20-1 and TRBJ2-5; D possibly corresponds to TRBD2 (6 bases). The germline CDR1 and CDR2 sequences are DFQATT and SNEGSKA (reference sequence). The CDR3 has 10 residues. CDR3 sequence (DNA): TGCAGTACTAGCAAAGAGACCCAGTACTTC. Translating gives CSTSKETQYF.

This chain links TRBV29-1 with TRBJ1-3; D possibly corresponds to TRBD1 (5 bases). Trimming stripped 4 bases from V and 2 bases from J, with 12 bases between. CDR1 is SQVTM and CDR2 is ANQGSEA in the germline V gene. The CDR3 contains 14 residues. The CDR3: CSVGPAGAGNTIYF. The CDR3 coding sequence is TGCAGCGTTGGACCGGCGGGGGCTGGAAACACCATATATTTT.

V is TRBV12-3 or TRBV12-4 and J is TRBJ1-5; D is perhaps TRBD1 (6 bases). This CDR3 spans 18 amino acids. V lost 5 bases, J lost 0 bases, and 20 bases lay in between. The CDR3 bases are TGTGCCAGCAGTCGAGCCGGGACACATCTATATAGCAATCAGCCCCAGCATTTT. It codes for CASSRAGTHLYSNQPQHF.

CDR3 bases: TGCAGCGCAACGGGGGATTCAGAGACCCAGTACTTC. This sequence encodes CSATGDSETQYF. The V and J genes are TRBV29-1 and TRBJ2-5; D is possibly TRBD2 (6 bases). The V end lost 7 bases, the J end lost 4 bases, and 13 bases lay between the germline ends. CDR3 length: 12 amino acids. CDR1 and CDR2 from the germline V gene are SQVTM and ANQGSEA.

V gene TRBV11-3 combines with J gene TRBJ2-1; possible D gene TRBD2, 5 bases. V lost 9 bases to trimming and J lost 6 bases, with 15 bases between them. The CDR3 spans 13 residues. Germline CDR1 is SGHNT and CDR2 is YENEEA. In nucleotides, the CDR3 is TGTGCCAGTGGAGGACCACACCTCAATGAGCAGTTCTTC. Protein product: CASGGPHLNEQFF.

Regarding this clonotype: The junction shows a germline mismatch at one end, possibly a read error. This CDR3 is CASSFVTGSTDTRYF. In DNA form, the CDR3 reads TGTGCCAGCAGCTTTGTGACAGGGAGCACAGATACGCGGTATTTT. The rearrangement links TRBV7-3 to TRBJ2-3, with TRBD1 matching over 7 bases. CDR3 size: 15 residues. Germline-derived CDR1 and CDR2 are SGHTA and FQGTGA. The full variable domain, rest sourced from reference TRBV7-3 and TRBJ2-3, is GAGVSQTPSNKVTEKGKYVELRCDPISGHTALYWYRQSLGQGPEFLIYFQGTGAADDSGLPNDRFFAVRPEGSVSTLKIQRTERGDSAVYLCASSFVTGSTDTRYFGPGTRLTVL.

Note on this clonotype: A much larger clone sits a single nucleotide away, making a read error possible. The V gene is TRBV29-1, the J gene TRBJ2-1, with TRBD1 matching over 7 bases. The CDR3 is 16 residues long. Germline V gene sequence: CDR1 SQVTM, CDR2 ANQGSEA. This CDR3 is CSVVLRAGGINNKQFF. The DNA for the CDR3 is TGCAGCGTTGTCCTTCGCGCAGGGGGTATAAACAATAAGCAGTTCTTC.

The DNA of the CDR3 is TGTGCCAGCAGCTTATATGGCGACAGGGAGACCCAGTACTTC. Translation: CASSLYGDRETQYF. The chain has TRBV7-8 and TRBJ2-5; TRBD1 is a possible D gene (6 bases). The germline V gene encodes CDR1 SGHVS and CDR2 FQNEAQ. The CDR3 is made up of 14 amino acids. Trimming pared 2 bases from V and 5 bases from J, leaving 12 bases between.

This clonotype has only one observation. The chain combines TRBV7-2 with TRBJ2-4; TRBD1 agrees at 7 bases. The last part of the DNA fits TRBJ2-5 better; the J call may be wrong. This CDR3 spans 15 amino acids. Germline CDR1 and CDR2: SGHTA and FQGNSA. CDR3 region: CASSRATGLQETQYF. The CDR3 DNA reads as TGTGCCAGCAGCCGGGCGACAGGGTTACAAGAGACCCAGTACTTC.

The chain couples TRBV15 to TRBJ2-5; 10 bases map to TRBD2. Germline CDR1 reads LNHNV; CDR2 reads YYDKDF (reference sequence). Trimming took 3 bases from V and 2 from J; bases not matched to a gene: 6. The CDR3 runs 16 residues. CDR3 bases: TGTGCCACCAGCAGTTCTAGCGGGGGAATACAAGAGACCCAGTACTTC. Encoded protein: CATSSSSGGIQETQYF.

The chain carries TRBV6-5 and TRBJ1-3, with unresolved D. V was shortened by 0 bases and J by 0 bases, with 6 bases between the two germline ends. Germline lookup yields CDR1 MNHEY and CDR2 SVGAGI. This CDR3 region has 15 residues. The CDR3 is CASSYSGNSGNTIYF. The CDR3 DNA is TGTGCCAGCAGTTACTCCGGGAACTCTGGAAACACCATATATTTT.

The sample holds one count of this clonotype. This chain connects TRBV4-1 to TRBJ2-3, with a tentative D call TRBD1 (6 bases). Trimming removed 3 bases at V and 5 bases at J, with 18 bases between. CDR3 length: 16 amino acids. Germline V gene sequence: CDR1 MGHRA, CDR2 YSYEKL. The CDR3 protein is CASSHRGSPRQDTQYF. CDR3 nucleotide sequence: TGCGCCAGCAGCCACAGGGGATCACCGCGGCAAGATACGCAGTATTTT.

The sample holds a few counts of this clonotype. This chain joins TRBV28 and TRBJ1-2; perhaps TRBD1 as D (6 bases). The CDR3 is 16 residues long. Trimming left V 5 bases short and J 8 bases short, with 24 bases between. The germline gives CDR1 MDHEN, CDR2 SYDVKM. In DNA form, the CDR3 reads TGTGCCAGCAGTCCACGGCAGGGCAGGGGATCGCGGGGCTACACCTTC. Translation gives CASSPRQGRGSRGYTF.

This chain connects TRBV14 to TRBJ2-3, with D perhaps TRBD1 (7 bases). The V gene lost 0 bases and the J gene lost 2 bases, with 21 bases spanning the gap. Per the germline V gene, CDR1 is SGHDN and CDR2 is FVKESK. This CDR3 has 19 amino acids. The CDR3 region has the DNA TGTGCCAGCAGCCAAGACCCACAAGTCCGGAGGGGGCTCACAGATACGCAGTATTTT. It specifies CASSQDPQVRRGLTDTQYF.

This clonotype was detected only a few times. The V call is TRBV6-6, the J call TRBJ2-6, with 7 bases aligning to TRBD1. Trimming took 9 bases from V and 0 from J; bases not matched to a gene: 5. The CDR3 is 15 residues long. CDR1 is MNHNY, CDR2 SVGAGI, per germline (reference sequence). The CDR3 loop is CASLQGVSGANVLTF. The DNA for the CDR3 is TGTGCCAGTCTCCAGGGGGTCTCTGGGGCCAACGTCCTGACTTTC.

Only a few counts were recorded for this clonotype. Written as DNA, the CDR3 is TGTGCCAGCAGTTACTCCGGACGGAGAGAGACCCAGTACTTC. It codes for CASSYSGRRETQYF. The V call is TRBV6-2 or TRBV6-3, the J call TRBJ2-5; D remains unclear. Germline V gene sequence: CDR1 MNHEY, CDR2 SVGEGT. The CDR3 sequence is 14 residues long. With 0 bases removed from V and 4 bases from J, the gap between germline ends came to 9 bases.

This sequence joins TRBV10-3 and TRBJ1-2; D call uncertain. Germline-derived CDR1 and CDR2 are ENHRY and SYGVKD. Trimming cost V 0 bases and J 6 bases, with 2 bases left between them. The CDR3 covers 11 residues. The CDR3 region has the DNA TGTGCCATCAGTGAGTCGGATGGCTACACCTTC. Translating it yields CAISESDGYTF.

The V gene is TRBV7-9, the J gene TRBJ2-1; 9 positions match TRBD2. Germline assignment: CDR1 SEHNR and CDR2 FQNEAQ (reference sequence). Losses at the gene ends were 3 bases for V and 6 bases for J; bases not matched to a gene: 6. This CDR3 has 15 amino acids. This CDR3 reads CASSFNSGGPNEQFF. The CDR3 coding sequence is TGTGCCAGCAGCTTCAATAGCGGGGGTCCCAATGAGCAGTTCTTC.

This chain uses TRBV15 with TRBJ1-5, with TRBD1 as a possible D gene (5 bases). The CDR3 is 15 residues long. The V gene's germline CDR1 is LNHNV and CDR2 YYDKDF (reference sequence). The ends were cut back, 5 bases at V and 6 bases at J, with 17 bases in the middle. CDR3 DNA sequence: TGTGCCACCAGCTTGGGACGGGTTGTAGGTCAGCCCCAGCATTTT. It yields the protein CATSLGRVVGQPQHF.